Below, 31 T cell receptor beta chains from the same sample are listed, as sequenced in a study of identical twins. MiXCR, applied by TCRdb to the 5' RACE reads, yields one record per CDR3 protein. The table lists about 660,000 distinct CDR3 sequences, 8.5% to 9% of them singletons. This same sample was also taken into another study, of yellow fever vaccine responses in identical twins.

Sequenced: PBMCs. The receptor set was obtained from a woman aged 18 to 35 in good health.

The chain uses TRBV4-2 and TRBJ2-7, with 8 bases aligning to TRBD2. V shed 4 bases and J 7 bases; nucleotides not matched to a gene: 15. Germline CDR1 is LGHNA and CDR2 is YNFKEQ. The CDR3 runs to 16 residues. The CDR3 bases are TGTGCCAGCAGCCTCGGACCGGGGGGGCTCACTTGGGAGCAGTACTTC. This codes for CASSLGPGGLTWEQYF.

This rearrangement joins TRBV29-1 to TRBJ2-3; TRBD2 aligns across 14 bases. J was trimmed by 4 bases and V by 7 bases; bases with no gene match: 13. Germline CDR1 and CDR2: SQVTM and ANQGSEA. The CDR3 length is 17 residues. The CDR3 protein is CSAWGGLAGGHSDTQYF. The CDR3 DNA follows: TGCAGCGCGTGGGGCGGACTAGCGGGAGGACACTCAGATACGCAGTATTTT.

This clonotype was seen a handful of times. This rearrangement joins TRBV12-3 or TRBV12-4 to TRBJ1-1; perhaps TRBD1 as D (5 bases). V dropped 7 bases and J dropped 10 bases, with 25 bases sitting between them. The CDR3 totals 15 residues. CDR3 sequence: CASIPSVAGSLGAFF. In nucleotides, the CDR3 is TGTGCCAGCATCCCTTCGGTCGCAGGGAGTCTGGGAGCTTTCTTT.

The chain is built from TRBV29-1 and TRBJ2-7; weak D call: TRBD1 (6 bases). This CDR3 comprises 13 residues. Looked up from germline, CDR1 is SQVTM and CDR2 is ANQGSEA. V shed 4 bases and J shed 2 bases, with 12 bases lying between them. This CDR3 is CSVGDRPAYEQYF. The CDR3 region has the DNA TGCAGCGTTGGCGACAGGCCAGCCTACGAGCAGTACTTC.

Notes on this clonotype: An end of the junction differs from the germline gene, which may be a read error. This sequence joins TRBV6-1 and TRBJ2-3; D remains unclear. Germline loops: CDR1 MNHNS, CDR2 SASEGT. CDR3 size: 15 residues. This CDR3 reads CASSGPQLGTDMQYF. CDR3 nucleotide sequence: TGTGCCAGCAGTGGACCGCAACTTGGCACAGATATGCAGTATTTT.

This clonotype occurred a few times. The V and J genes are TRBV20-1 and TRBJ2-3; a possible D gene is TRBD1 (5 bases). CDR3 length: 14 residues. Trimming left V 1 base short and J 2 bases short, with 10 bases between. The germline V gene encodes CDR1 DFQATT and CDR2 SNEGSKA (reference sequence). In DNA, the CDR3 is TGCAGTGCTAGAGGGGCAGGGATCACAGATACGCAGTATTTT. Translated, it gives CSARGAGITDTQYF.

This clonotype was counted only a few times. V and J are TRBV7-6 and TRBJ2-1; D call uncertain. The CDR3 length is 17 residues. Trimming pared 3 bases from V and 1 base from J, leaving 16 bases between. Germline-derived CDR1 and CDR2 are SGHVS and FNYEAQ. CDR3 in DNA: TGTGCCAGCAGCTTTAGTGTCGCTAGTAGTTCCTACAATGAGCAGTTCTTC. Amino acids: CASSFSVASSSYNEQFF.

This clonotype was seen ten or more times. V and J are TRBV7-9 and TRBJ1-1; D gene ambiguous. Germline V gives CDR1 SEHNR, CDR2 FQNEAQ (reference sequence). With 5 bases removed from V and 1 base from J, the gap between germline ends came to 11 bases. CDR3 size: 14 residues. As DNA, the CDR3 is TGTGCCAGCAGCGGACCGCAACCGAACACTGAAGCTTTCTTT. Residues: CASSGPQPNTEAFF.

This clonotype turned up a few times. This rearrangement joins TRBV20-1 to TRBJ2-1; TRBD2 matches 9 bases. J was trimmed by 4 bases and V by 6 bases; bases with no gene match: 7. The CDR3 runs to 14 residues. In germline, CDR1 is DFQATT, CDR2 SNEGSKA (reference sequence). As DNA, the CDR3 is TGCAGTGCCTCAGCGGGAGGTGGGTACAATGAGCAGTTCTTC. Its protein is CSASAGGGYNEQFF.

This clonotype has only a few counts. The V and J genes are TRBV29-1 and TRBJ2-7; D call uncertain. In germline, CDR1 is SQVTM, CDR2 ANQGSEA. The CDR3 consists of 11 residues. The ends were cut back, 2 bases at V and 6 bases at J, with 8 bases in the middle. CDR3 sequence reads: CSVETGPEQYF. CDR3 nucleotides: TGCAGCGTTGAAACCGGACCCGAGCAGTACTTC.

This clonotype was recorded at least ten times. In DNA form, the CDR3 reads TGTGCCAGCAGCCAAGCGGACAGGGAATTTTTCACCGGGGAGCTGTTTTTT. Its protein product is CASSQADREFFTGELFF. The chain links TRBV6-1 to TRBJ2-2; 8 bases agree with TRBD1. Germline CDR1 is MNHNS and CDR2 is SASEGT. There are 17 residues in the CDR3. Unmatched junction bases numbered 13, after V lost 6 bases and J lost 4 bases.

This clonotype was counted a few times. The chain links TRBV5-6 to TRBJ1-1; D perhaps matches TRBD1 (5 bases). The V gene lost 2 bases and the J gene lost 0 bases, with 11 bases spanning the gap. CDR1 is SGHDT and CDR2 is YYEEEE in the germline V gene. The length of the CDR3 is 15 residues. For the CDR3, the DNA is TGTGCCAGCAGCTTTGGGGCTGAATTGAACACTGAAGCTTTCTTT. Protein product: CASSFGAELNTEAFF.

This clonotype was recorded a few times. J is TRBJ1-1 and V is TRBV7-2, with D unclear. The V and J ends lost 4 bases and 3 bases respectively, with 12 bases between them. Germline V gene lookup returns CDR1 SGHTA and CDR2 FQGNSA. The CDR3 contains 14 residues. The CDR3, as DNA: TGTGCCAGCAGCTCCTACGCCGGATACACTGAAGCTTTCTTT. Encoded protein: CASSSYAGYTEAFF. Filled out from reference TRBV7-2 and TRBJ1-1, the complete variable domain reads GAGVSQSPSNKVTEKGKDVELRCDPISGHTALYWYRQSLGQGLEFLIYFQGNSAPDKSGLPSDRFSAERTGGSVSTLTIQRTQQEDSAVYLCASSSYAGYTEAFFGQGTRLTVV.

CDR3 residues: CASSRGSLGAEAFF. The CDR3 region has the DNA TGTGCCAGCAGCCGAGGGAGCCTCGGAGCTGAAGCTTTCTTT. The chain combines TRBV3-1 with TRBJ1-1; no definite D call. Germline assignment: CDR1 LGHDT and CDR2 YNNKEL (reference sequence). Trimming pared 4 bases from V and 6 bases from J, leaving 15 bases between. The CDR3 has 14 residues.

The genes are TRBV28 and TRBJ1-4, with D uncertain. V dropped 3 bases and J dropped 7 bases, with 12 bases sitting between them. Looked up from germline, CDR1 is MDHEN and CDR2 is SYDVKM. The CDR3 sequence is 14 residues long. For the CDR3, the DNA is TGTGCCAGCAGTTTTTCACCGTGGGGTGAAAAACTGTTTTTT. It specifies CASSFSPWGEKLFF.

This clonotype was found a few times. The CDR3 here is CASSRLAGLPGNEQFF. The CDR3 nucleotides are TGTGCCAGCAGCCGACTAGCGGGCCTCCCTGGGAATGAGCAGTTCTTC. The chain combines TRBV7-9 with TRBJ2-1; 10 nucleotides line up with TRBD2. Per germline, CDR1 SEHNR and CDR2 FQNEAQ (reference sequence). This CDR3 contains 16 residues. V was clipped by 5 bases and J by 7 bases; unmatched bases: 11.

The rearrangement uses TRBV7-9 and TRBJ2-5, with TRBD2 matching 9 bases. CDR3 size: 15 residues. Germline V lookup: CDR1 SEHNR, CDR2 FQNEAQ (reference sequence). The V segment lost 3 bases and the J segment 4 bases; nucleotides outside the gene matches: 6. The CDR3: CASSFVAGGPETQYF. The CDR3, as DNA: TGTGCCAGCAGCTTCGTTGCGGGAGGGCCAGAGACCCAGTACTTC.

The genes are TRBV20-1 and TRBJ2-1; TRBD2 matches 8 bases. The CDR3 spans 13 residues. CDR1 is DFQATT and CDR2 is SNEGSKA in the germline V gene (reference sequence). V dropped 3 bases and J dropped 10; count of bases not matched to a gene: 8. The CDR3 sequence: CSASYGLADEQFF. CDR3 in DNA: TGCAGTGCTAGTTACGGACTAGCTGACGAGCAGTTCTTC.

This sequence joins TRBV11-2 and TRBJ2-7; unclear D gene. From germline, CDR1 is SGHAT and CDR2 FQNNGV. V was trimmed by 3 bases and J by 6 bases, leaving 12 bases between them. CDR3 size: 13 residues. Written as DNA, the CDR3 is TGTGCCAGCAGCTTGAAAGAACGATCCGAGCAGTACTTC. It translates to CASSLKERSEQYF.

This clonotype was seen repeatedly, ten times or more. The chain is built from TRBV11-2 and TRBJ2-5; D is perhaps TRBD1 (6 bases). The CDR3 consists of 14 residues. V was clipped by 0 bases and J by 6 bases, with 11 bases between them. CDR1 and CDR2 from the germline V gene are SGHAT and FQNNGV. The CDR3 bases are TGTGCCAGCAGCTTAGACCCTCAGGGGAAGACCCAGTACTTC. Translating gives CASSLDPQGKTQYF.

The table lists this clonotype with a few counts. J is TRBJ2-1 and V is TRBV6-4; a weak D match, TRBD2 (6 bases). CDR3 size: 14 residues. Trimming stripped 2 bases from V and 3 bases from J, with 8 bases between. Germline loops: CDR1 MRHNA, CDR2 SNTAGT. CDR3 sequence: CASSDGTHYNEQFF. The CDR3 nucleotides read TGTGCCAGCAGTGACGGGACTCACTACAATGAGCAGTTCTTC.

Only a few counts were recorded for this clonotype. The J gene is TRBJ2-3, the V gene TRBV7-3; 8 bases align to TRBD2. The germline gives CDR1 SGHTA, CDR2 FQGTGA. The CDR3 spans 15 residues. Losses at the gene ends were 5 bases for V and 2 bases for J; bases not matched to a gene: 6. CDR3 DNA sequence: TGTGCCAGCAGCGGACGGGGGGGCCCCACAGATACGCAGTATTTT. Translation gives CASSGRGGPTDTQYF.

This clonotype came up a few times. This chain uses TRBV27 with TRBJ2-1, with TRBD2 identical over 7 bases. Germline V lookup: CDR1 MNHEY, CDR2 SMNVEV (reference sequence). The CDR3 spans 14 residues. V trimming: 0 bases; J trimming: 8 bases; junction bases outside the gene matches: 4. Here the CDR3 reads CASSLSEAGDEQFF. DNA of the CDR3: TGTGCCAGCAGTTTATCGGAGGCGGGGGATGAGCAGTTCTTC.

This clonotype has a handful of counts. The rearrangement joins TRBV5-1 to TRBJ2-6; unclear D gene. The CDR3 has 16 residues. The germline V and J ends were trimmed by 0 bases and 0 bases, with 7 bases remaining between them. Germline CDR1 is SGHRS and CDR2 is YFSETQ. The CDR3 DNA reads TGCGCCAGCAGCTTGGCCATGAGCTCTGGGGCCAACGTCCTGACTTTC. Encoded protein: CASSLAMSSGANVLTF.

The CDR3 DNA reads TGTGCCAGCGCCAGCTCTGGGGCCAACGTCCTGACTTTC. Translating it yields CASASSGANVLTF. The chain recombines TRBV12-3 or TRBV12-4 with TRBJ2-6, with unresolved D. V lost 8 bases and J lost 0, with 5 bases in between. This CDR3 is 13 amino acids long.

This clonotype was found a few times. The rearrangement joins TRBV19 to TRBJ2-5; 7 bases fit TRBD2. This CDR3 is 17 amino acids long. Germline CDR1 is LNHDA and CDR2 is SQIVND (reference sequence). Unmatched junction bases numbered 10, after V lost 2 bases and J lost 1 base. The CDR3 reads CASSIPSGGATQETQYF. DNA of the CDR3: TGTGCCAGTAGTATACCTAGCGGAGGGGCCACCCAAGAGACCCAGTACTTC.

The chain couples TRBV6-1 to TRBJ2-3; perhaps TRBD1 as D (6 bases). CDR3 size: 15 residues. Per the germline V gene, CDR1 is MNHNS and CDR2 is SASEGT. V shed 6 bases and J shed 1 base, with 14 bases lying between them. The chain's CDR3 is CASRDIRTGTDTQYF. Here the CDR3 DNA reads TGTGCCAGCAGGGATATTCGGACAGGCACAGATACGCAGTATTTT.

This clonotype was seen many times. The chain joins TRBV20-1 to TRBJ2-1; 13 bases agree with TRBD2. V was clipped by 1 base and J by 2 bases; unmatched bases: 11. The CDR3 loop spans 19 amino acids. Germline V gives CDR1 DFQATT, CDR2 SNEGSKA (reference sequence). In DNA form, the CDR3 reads TGCAGTGCTAGAGTGGGACTAGCGGGGCTAGCTACCCCCTACAATGAGCAGTTCTTC. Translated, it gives CSARVGLAGLATPYNEQFF.

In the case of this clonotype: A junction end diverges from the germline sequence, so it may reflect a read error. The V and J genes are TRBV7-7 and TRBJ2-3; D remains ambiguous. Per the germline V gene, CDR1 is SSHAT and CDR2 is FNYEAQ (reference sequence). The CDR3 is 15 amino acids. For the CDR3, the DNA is TGTGCTAGCAGCCCGCAGATAATTCGCACAGATACGCAGTATTTT. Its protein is CASSPQIIRTDTQYF.

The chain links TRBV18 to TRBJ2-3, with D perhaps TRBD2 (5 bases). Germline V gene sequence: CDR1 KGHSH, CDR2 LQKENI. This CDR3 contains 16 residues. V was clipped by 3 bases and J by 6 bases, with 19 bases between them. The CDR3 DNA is TGTGCCAGCTCACCCAGGACCACGGCGGGTGCGGATACGCAGTATTTT. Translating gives CASSPRTTAGADTQYF.

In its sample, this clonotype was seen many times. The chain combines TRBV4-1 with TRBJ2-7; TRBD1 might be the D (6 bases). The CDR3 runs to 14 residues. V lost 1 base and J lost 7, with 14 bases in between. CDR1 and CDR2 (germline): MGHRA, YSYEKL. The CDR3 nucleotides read TGCGCCAGCAGCCAAGGAAATGCAGGGGAGGAGCAGTACTTC. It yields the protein CASSQGNAGEEQYF.